This T cell receptor beta chain came from a study of blood T cell repertoires in COVID-19. About the research overall: From T cells, B-cell-depleted T cells, or PBMCs came the material, which was cDNA or gDNA.

Authors' analysis steps: Researchers report that nucleated cell counts were estimated from reference gene primer amplification. TCRdb's table, derived via immunoSEQ multiplex PCR, lists solely in-frame clones and lacks some. The V and J calls and clone size were taken over from that table, and D and trimming were inferred from the DNA. The data contain about 150,000 clones, roughly 84% of them singletons. The V and J ends lost 1 base and 10 bases, in that order; junction bases with no gene match: 9. The germline CDR1 and CDR2 sequences are MGHRA and YSYEKL. The CDR3 consists of 15 residues. This chain links TRBV4-1 with TRBJ2-1; 8 bases agree with TRBD2. The source of this sequence is a man aged 65 to 85 with acute or convalescent COVID-19. Sample: peripheral blood. CDR3 loop: CASSQGTSGGREQFF. Here the CDR3 DNA reads TGCGCCAGCAGCCAAGGTACTAGCGGAGGGAGAGAGCAGTTCTTC.